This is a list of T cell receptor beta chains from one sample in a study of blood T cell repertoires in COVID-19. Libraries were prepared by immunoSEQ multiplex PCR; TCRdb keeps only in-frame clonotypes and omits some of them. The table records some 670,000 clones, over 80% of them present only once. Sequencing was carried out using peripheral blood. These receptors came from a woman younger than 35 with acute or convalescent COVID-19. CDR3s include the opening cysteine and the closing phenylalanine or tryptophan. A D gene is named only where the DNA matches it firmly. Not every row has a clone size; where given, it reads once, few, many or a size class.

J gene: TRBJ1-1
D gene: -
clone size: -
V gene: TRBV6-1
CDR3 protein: CASSELPGDWTEAFF
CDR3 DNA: TGTGCCAGCAGTGAACTTCCGGGAGATTGGACTGAAGCTTTCTTT

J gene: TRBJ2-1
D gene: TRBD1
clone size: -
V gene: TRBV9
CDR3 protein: CASSATGGYNEQFF
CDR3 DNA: TGTGCCAGCAGCGCGACAGGGGGCTACAATGAGCAGTTCTTC

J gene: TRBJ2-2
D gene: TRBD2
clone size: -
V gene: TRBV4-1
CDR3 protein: CASSPSSGGAQGELFF
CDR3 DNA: TGCGCCAGCAGCCCAAGCAGCGGGGGGGCCCAGGGGGAGCTGTTTTTT

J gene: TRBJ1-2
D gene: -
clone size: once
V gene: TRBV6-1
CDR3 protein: CASSESPGYTF
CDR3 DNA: TGTGCCAGCAGTGAATCCCCGGGCTACACCTTC

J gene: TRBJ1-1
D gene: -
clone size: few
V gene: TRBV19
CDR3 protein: CASSPPLRDTEAFF
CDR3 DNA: TGTGCCAGTAGTCCGCCTTTGCGGGACACTGAAGCTTTCTTT

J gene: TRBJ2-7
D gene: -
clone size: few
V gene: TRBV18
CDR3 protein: CASSLRGSHEQYF
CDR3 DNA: TGTGCCAGCTCTCTCAGGGGTTCCCACGAGCAGTACTTC

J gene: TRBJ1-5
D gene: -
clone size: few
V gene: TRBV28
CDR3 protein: CASSPKRSNQPQHF
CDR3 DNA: TGTGCCAGCAGTCCCAAGAGAAGCAATCAGCCCCAGCATTTT

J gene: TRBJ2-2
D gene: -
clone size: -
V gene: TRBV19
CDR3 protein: CASSIRDGGTGELFF
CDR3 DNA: TGTGCCAGTAGTATTAGGGACGGGGGCACCGGGGAGCTGTTTTTT

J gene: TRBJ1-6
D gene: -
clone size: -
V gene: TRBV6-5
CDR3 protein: CASSYSGDNSPLHF
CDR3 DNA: TGTGCCAGCAGTTACTCGGGAGATAATTCACCCCTCCACTTT

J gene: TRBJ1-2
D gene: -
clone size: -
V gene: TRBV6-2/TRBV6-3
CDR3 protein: CASSRQVTSNYGYTF
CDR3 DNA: TGTGCCAGCAGCCGACAGGTAACCTCCAACTATGGCTACACCTTC

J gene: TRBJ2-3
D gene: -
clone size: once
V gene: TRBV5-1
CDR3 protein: CASSSAGDTQYF
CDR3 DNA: TGCGCCAGCAGTAGTGCCGGAGATACGCAGTATTTT

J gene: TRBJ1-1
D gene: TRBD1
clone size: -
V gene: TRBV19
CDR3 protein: CASRPWTGLTEAFF
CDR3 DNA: TGTGCCAGTAGACCCTGGACAGGGCTCACTGAAGCTTTCTTT

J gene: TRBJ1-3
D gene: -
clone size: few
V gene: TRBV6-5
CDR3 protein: CASSPLSGNTIYF
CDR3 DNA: TGTGCCAGCAGTCCCCTATCTGGAAACACCATATATTTT

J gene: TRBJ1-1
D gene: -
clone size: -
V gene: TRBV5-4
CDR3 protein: CASSSDPHRGAFF
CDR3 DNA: TGTGCCAGCAGCTCCGATCCTCATAGGGGAGCTTTCTTT

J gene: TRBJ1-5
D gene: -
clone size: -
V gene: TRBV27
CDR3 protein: CASSLTGLNQPQHF
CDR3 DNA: TGTGCCAGCAGTTTGACAGGCCTCAATCAGCCCCAGCATTTT

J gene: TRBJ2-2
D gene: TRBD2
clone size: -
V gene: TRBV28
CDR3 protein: CASSFRASGGARELFF
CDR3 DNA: TGTGCCAGCAGTTTCAGGGCTAGCGGGGGGGCCCGGGAGCTGTTTTTT

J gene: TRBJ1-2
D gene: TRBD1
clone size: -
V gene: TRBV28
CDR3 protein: CASRPGGTGAIVTF
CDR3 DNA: TGTGCCAGCAGACCCGGGGGGACAGGGGCGATTGTCACCTTC

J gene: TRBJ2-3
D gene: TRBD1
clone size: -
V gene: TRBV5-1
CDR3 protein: CASSGRGPNTDTQYF
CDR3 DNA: TGCGCCAGCAGCGGAAGGGGGCCTAACACAGATACGCAGTATTTT

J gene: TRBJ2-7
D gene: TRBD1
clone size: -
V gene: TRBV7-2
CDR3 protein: CASSFDRVTYEQYF
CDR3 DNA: TGTGCCAGCAGCTTCGACAGGGTTACGTACGAGCAGTACTTC

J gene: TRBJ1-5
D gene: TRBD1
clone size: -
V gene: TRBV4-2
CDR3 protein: CASSPRYRGDSNQPQHF
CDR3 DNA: TGTGCCAGCAGCCCAAGATACAGGGGGGATAGCAATCAGCCCCAGCATTTT

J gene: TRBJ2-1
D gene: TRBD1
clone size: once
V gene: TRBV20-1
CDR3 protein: CSASSPGQGIPREQFF
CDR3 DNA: TGCAGTGCTAGTTCCCCGGGACAGGGGATCCCCAGGGAGCAGTTCTTC

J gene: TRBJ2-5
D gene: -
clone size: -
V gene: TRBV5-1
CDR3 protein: CASSPPGGSGRETQYF
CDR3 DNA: TGCGCCAGCAGCCCCCCCGGGGGTAGCGGTAGAGAGACCCAGTACTTC

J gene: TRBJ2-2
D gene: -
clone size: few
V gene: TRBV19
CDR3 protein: CASSIRNLDNLFF
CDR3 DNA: TGTGCCAGTAGTATCCGCAACTTAGACAACCTGTTTTTT

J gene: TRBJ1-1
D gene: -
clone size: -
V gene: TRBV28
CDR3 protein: CASSWGVSEAFF
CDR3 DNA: TGTGCCAGCAGTTGGGGGGTTTCAGAAGCTTTCTTT

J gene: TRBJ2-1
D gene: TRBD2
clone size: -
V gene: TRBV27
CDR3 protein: CASYSGGAPYNEQFF
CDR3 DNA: TGTGCCAGCTATAGCGGGGGGGCCCCCTACAATGAGCAGTTCTTC

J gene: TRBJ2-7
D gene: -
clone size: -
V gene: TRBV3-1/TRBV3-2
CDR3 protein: CASSPDPGTFSYEQYF
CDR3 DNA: TGTGCCAGCAGCCCTGACCCGGGGACATTCAGCTACGAGCAGTACTTC

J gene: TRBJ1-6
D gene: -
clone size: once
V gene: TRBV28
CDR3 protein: CASSFRGFSYNSPLHF
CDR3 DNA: TGTGCCAGCAGTTTCAGGGGTTTCTCCTATAATTCACCCCTCCACTTT

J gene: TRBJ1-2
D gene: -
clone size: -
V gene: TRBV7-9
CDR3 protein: CASSLDGQISNYGYTF
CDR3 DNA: TGTGCCAGCAGCTTAGATGGACAGATTTCTAACTATGGCTACACCTTC

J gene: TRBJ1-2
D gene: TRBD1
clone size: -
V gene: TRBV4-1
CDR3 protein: CASSQDAPGQGANYGYTF
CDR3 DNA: TGCGCCAGCAGCCAAGATGCTCCGGGACAGGGAGCTAACTATGGCTACACCTTC

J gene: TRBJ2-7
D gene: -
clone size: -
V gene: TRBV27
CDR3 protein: CASSLYRVGALEQYF
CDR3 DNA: TGTGCCAGCAGTTTATACAGGGTCGGGGCTTTAGAGCAGTACTTC

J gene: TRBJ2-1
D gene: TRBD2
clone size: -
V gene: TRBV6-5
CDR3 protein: CASSSSGDSYNEQFF
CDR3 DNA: TGTGCCAGCAGTTCTAGCGGGGACTCCTACAATGAGCAGTTCTTC

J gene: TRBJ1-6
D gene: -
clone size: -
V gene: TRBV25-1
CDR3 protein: CASLGGYNSPLHF
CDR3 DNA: TGTGCCAGCCTAGGCGGCTATAATTCACCCCTCCACTTT

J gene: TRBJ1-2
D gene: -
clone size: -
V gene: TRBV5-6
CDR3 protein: CASILNQGYGYTF
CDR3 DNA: TGTGCCAGCATCTTAAACCAGGGTTATGGCTACACCTTC

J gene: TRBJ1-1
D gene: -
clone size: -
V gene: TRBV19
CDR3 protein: CASSISGVTNTEAFF
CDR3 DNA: TGTGCCAGTAGTATTAGCGGGGTAACGAACACTGAAGCTTTCTTT

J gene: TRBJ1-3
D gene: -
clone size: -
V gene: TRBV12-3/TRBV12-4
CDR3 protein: CASSFGGNTIYF
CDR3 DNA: TGTGCAAGCAGTTTCGGGGGAAACACCATATATTTT

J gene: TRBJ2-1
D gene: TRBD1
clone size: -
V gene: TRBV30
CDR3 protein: CAWGQGAGIYNEQFF
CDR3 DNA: TGTGCCTGGGGGCAGGGGGCGGGGATATACAATGAGCAGTTCTTC

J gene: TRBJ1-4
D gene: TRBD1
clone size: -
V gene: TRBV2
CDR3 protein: CASSQPGQGSEKLFF
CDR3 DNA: TGTGCCAGCAGCCAACCGGGACAGGGGAGCGAAAAACTGTTTTTT

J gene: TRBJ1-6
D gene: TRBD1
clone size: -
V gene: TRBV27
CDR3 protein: CASRTGVRSPLHF
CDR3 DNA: TGTGCCAGCAGGACAGGGGTACGATCACCCCTCCACTTT

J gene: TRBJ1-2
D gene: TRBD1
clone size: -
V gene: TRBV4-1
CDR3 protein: CASSQVRDRGKDGYTF
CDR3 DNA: TGCGCCAGCAGCCAAGTAAGGGACAGGGGAAAGGATGGCTACACCTTC

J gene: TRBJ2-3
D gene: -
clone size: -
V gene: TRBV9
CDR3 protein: CASSSQDTQYF
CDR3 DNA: TGTGCCAGCAGCAGCCAAGATACGCAGTATTTT

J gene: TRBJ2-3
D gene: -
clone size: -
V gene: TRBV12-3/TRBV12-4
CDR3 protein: CASGRGTDTQYF
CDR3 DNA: TGTGCCAGCGGTCGGGGCACAGATACGCAGTATTTT

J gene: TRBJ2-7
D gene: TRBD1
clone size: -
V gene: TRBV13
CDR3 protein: CASSSGQGTYEQYF
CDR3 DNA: TGTGCCAGCAGCTCGGGACAGGGTACCTACGAGCAGTACTTC

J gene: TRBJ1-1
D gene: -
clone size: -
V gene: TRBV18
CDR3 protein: CASSPPSRGRAEAFF
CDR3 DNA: TGTGCCAGCTCACCACCGTCTAGGGGAAGAGCTGAAGCTTTCTTT

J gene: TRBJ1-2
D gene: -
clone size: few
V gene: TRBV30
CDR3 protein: CACPKGKYGYTF
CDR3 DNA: TGTGCCTGTCCTAAGGGGAAATATGGCTACACCTTC

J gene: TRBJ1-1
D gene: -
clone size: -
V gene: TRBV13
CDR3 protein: CASSPRQQGSTEAFF
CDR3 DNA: TGTGCCAGCAGCCCACGTCAACAGGGAAGTACTGAAGCTTTCTTT

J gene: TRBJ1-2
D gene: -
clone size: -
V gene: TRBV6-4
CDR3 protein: CASSVDRSDYGYTF
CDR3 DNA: TGTGCCAGCAGTGTAGACAGATCGGACTATGGCTACACCTTC

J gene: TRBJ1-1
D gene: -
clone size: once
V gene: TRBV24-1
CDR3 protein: CATSDFSRVGAFF
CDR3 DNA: TGTGCCACCAGTGATTTTTCCCGGGTTGGAGCTTTCTTT

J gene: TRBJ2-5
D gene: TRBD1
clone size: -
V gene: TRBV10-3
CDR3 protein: CAISESGQGAETQYF
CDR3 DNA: TGTGCCATCAGTGAGTCAGGACAGGGGGCGGAGACCCAGTACTTC

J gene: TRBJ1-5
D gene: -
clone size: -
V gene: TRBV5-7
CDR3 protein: CASSLRGCDQPQHF
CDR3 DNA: TGTGCCAGCAGCTTGCGGGGGTGCGATCAGCCCCAGCATTTT